These 30 T cell receptor beta chains share one sample of origin, sequenced in a study of T cells in localized non-small cell lung cancer. Method: immunoSEQ multiplex PCR; TCRdb's copy keeps in-frame clones and lacks some. The sample holds nearly 35,000 clones; more than 70% are singletons and the top ten take roughly 4%. The input for sequencing was peripheral blood, taken before any cancer treatment. Every receptor here comes from a woman aged 35-75 years with stage I lung adenocarcinoma.

The chain couples TRBV9 to TRBJ2-7; 7 bases map to TRBD1. V was pared by 0 bases and J by 6 bases, with 6 bases of the junction left unmatched. Germline V gene data show CDR1 as SGDLS and CDR2 as YYNGEE. The CDR3 covers 14 residues. In DNA, the CDR3 is TGTGCCAGCAGCGTAGGAGGGGGCGAGTCCGAGCAGTACTTC. Its translation is CASSVGGGESEQYF.

The V gene is TRBV5-1, the J gene TRBJ2-5, with unresolved D. Germline values: CDR1 SGHRS, CDR2 YFSETQ. Trimming removed 0 bases at V and 1 base at J, with 7 bases between. This CDR3 contains 14 residues. CDR3 loop: CASSLGGTQETQYF. DNA for the CDR3: TGCGCCAGCAGCTTGGGGGGTACCCAAGAGACCCAGTACTTC.

This chain joins TRBV5-1 and TRBJ1-4; 12 bases are shared with TRBD1. CDR1 is SGHRS and CDR2 is YFSETQ in the germline V gene. The CDR3 is made up of 14 amino acids. V lost 5 bases, J lost 8 bases, and 4 bases stayed unmatched. The DNA for the CDR3 is TGCGCCAGCAGGCCGGGACAGGGGGCAGAAAAACTGTTTTTT. Translating it yields CASRPGQGAEKLFF.

This rearrangement joins TRBV4-1 to TRBJ1-2; TRBD1 agrees at 7 bases. The length of the CDR3 is 13 residues. Trimming took 0 bases from V and 7 from J; bases not matched to a gene: 2. Germline V gene lookup returns CDR1 MGHRA and CDR2 YSYEKL. As DNA, the CDR3 is TGCGCCAGCAGCCAAGATTACAGGGGTGGCTACACCTTC. Encoded protein: CASSQDYRGGYTF.

V and J are TRBV14 and TRBJ2-7; D ambiguous. The CDR3 has 12 residues. From germline, CDR1 is SGHDN and CDR2 FVKESK. V was trimmed by 0 bases and J by 7 bases, leaving 7 bases between them. The CDR3 spells CASSQEGYEQYF. CDR3 coding DNA: TGTGCCAGCAGCCAAGAGGGGTATGAGCAGTACTTC.

This chain joins TRBV7-6 and TRBJ1-1; 7 nucleotides line up with TRBD1. This CDR3 contains 14 residues. Germline CDR1 reads SGHVS; CDR2 reads FNYEAQ. V shed 5 bases and J 6 bases; nucleotides not matched to a gene: 9. The CDR3 region is CASSADRVRAEAFF. The CDR3 DNA sequence: TGTGCCAGCAGCGCCGACAGGGTTCGCGCTGAAGCTTTCTTT.

J is TRBJ2-7 and V is TRBV20-1; D is unclear. V lost 7 bases and J lost 1, with 8 bases in between. The CDR3 covers 11 residues. Germline V gene sequence: CDR1 DFQATT, CDR2 SNEGSKA (reference sequence). The CDR3 sequence is CSVSGSYEQYF. CDR3 nucleotides: TGCAGTGTTTCTGGGTCCTACGAGCAGTACTTC.

This clone was found once. This sequence joins TRBV19 and TRBJ2-3, with TRBD1 matching 8 bases. In germline, CDR1 is LNHDA, CDR2 SQIVND (reference sequence). The CDR3 spans 14 residues. V was clipped by 3 bases and J by 6 bases; unmatched bases: 5. For the CDR3, the DNA is TGTGCCAGTAGTATGGACAGGGAAGGGGATACGCAGTATTTT. Protein sequence: CASSMDREGDTQYF.

The CDR3: CASSPGINYEQYF. The CDR3 coding sequence is TGTGCCAGCTCCCCAGGGATTAACTACGAGCAGTACTTC. The chain is built from TRBV27 and TRBJ2-7; tentative D call: TRBD1 (5 bases). Trimming took 8 bases from V and 3 from J, leaving 14 bases between them. Germline CDR1 is MNHEY and CDR2 is SMNVEV (reference sequence). CDR3 length: 13 residues.

The V and J genes are TRBV2 and TRBJ2-3; D call uncertain. V was shortened by 4 bases and J by 2 bases, with 7 bases between the two germline ends. The germline V gene encodes CDR1 SNHLY and CDR2 FYNNEI. The CDR3 covers 13 residues. CDR3 loop: CASSVPPTDTQYF. CDR3 sequence (DNA): TGTGCCAGCAGTGTCCCGCCCACAGATACGCAGTATTTT.

The chain is built from TRBV5-4 and TRBJ2-7, with a weak D call TRBD1 (9 bases). Germline V lookup: CDR1 SGHNT, CDR2 YYREEE (reference sequence). Trimming pared 4 bases from V and 6 bases from J, leaving 20 bases between. The CDR3 loop spans 15 amino acids. The CDR3: CASSREGQGLGEQYF. The CDR3 nucleotides are TGTGCCAGCAGCCGGGAGGGACAGGGATTGGGCGAGCAGTACTTC. Full variable domain (missing parts from reference TRBV5-4 and TRBJ2-7): ETGVTQSPTHLIKTRGQQVTLRCSSQSGHNTVSWYQQALGQGPQFIFQYYREEENGRGNFPPRFSGLQFPNYSSELNVNALELDDSALYLCASSREGQGLGEQYFGPGTRLTVT.

The chain joins TRBV6-6 to TRBJ2-1; D is perhaps TRBD1 or TRBD2 (6 bases each). Per the germline V gene, CDR1 is MNHNY and CDR2 is SVGAGI (reference sequence). The CDR3 is made up of 12 amino acids. With 6 bases removed from V and 8 bases from J, the gap between germline ends came to 11 bases. CDR3 sequence (DNA): TGTGCCAGCAGCCCCGGGGGCCATGAGCAGTTCTTC. Encoded protein: CASSPGGHEQFF.

CDR3 nucleotide sequence: TGTGCCATCAGTGAGTCGTATAGCGGGGGGCTCACAGATACGCAGTATTTT. Amino acids: CAISESYSGGLTDTQYF. This sequence joins TRBV10-3 and TRBJ2-3; 10 nucleotides match TRBD2. Trimming took 0 bases from V and 2 from J; bases not matched to a gene: 5. The germline gives CDR1 ENHRY, CDR2 SYGVKD. This CDR3 has 17 amino acids.

The rearrangement links TRBV19 to TRBJ1-1; perhaps TRBD1 as D (5 bases). The length of the CDR3 is 15 residues. Germline V gene data show CDR1 as LNHDA and CDR2 as SQIVND (reference sequence). Between the trimmed V and J ends, which lost 6 bases and 1 base, there was a span of 15 bases. The CDR3 nucleotides are TGTGCCAGTAGCCCCGGGGGGTGGGAGAACACTGAAGCTTTCTTT. Translation: CASSPGGWENTEAFF.

This clone is deemed medium-sized (0.01 to 0.1%). The rearrangement joins TRBV29-1 to TRBJ2-3; D uncertain. This CDR3 contains 12 residues. With 2 bases removed from V and 2 bases from J, the gap between germline ends came to 5 bases. In germline, CDR1 is SQVTM, CDR2 ANQGSEA. The CDR3 DNA reads TGCAGCGTTGAACCTTACACAGATACGCAGTATTTT. Amino acid sequence: CSVEPYTDTQYF.

This clone has a handful of counts. This sequence joins TRBV27 and TRBJ2-7; a possible D gene is TRBD1 (5 bases). V gave up 4 bases and J gave up 5 bases, with 12 bases separating them. Germline CDR1 reads MNHEY; CDR2 reads SMNVEV (reference sequence). This CDR3 is built from 13 residues. CDR3 nucleotides: TGTGCCAGCAGTTGGGGCCGAGGAAACGAGCAGTACTTC. This sequence encodes CASSWGRGNEQYF.

This chain uses TRBV18 with TRBJ2-1; D might be TRBD1 or TRBD2, each matching 5 bases. This CDR3 region has 16 residues. Trimming removed 6 bases from V and 2 bases from J, with 17 bases in between. Per the germline V gene, CDR1 is KGHSH and CDR2 is LQKENI. CDR3 loop: CASSRDRDSPYNEQFF. The DNA for the CDR3 is TGTGCCAGCTCCAGGGACCGAGACAGTCCCTACAATGAGCAGTTCTTC.

The rearrangement uses TRBV4-3 and TRBJ2-3, with 9 bases fitting TRBD2. This CDR3 is 17 amino acids long. V lost 3 bases to trimming and J lost 2 bases; unmatched junction nucleotides: 9. Looked up from germline, CDR1 is LGHNA and CDR2 is YSLEER. The CDR3 region has the DNA TGCGCCAGCAGCCAGGGCGGGGGGGCCGGGTTCACAGATACGCAGTATTTT. It translates to CASSQGGGAGFTDTQYF.

The CDR3 region is CASSTLGGSTDTQYF. The CDR3 DNA follows: TGTGCCAGTAGTACCCTAGGGGGAAGCACAGATACGCAGTATTTT. The rearrangement joins TRBV19 to TRBJ2-3; possibly TRBD1 for D (6 bases). The ends were cut back, 4 bases at V and 0 bases at J, with 11 bases in the middle. Germline V CDR1 and CDR2: LNHDA, SQIVND (reference sequence). There are 15 residues in the CDR3.

The chain couples TRBV7-8 to TRBJ2-7; D gene unclear. Trimming pared 1 base from V and 3 bases from J, leaving 10 bases between. This CDR3 is built from 14 residues. From germline, CDR1 is SGHVS and CDR2 FQNEAQ. CDR3 nucleotide sequence: TGTGCCAGCAGCTTAGAGCAAGCGCGCTACGAGCAGTACTTC. Its protein product is CASSLEQARYEQYF. The full variable domain, its missing parts supplied by reference TRBV7-8 and TRBJ2-7, is GAGVSQSPRYKVAKRGQDVALRCDPISGHVSLFWYQQALGQGPEFLTYFQNEAQLDKSGLPSDRFFAERPEGSVSTLKIQRTQQEDSAVYLCASSLEQARYEQYFGPGTRLTVT.

The chain recombines TRBV5-5 with TRBJ2-7; TRBD2 might be the D (5 bases). The CDR3 has 13 amino acids. Deletions cut 0 bases from V and 2 bases from J, with 6 bases between. CDR1 is SGHKS, CDR2 YYEKEE, per germline (reference sequence). Here the CDR3 DNA reads TGTGCCAGCAGCTTGGGAGGGACCTACGAGCAGTACTTC. Amino acids: CASSLGGTYEQYF.

This chain uses TRBV5-1 with TRBJ1-1, with D unclear. Germline-derived CDR1 and CDR2 are SGHRS and YFSETQ. This CDR3 contains 13 residues. Trimming shortened V by 0 bases and J by 4 bases, and 7 bases separated the two germline ends. The CDR3 DNA reads TGCGCCAGCAGCTTGGATGGGCGCACTGAAGCTTTCTTT. This gives the protein CASSLDGRTEAFF.

The chain combines TRBV5-4 with TRBJ2-6; 7 nucleotides line up with TRBD1. Per the germline V gene, CDR1 is SGHNT and CDR2 is YYREEE (reference sequence). The CDR3 extends over 17 amino acids. V shed 5 bases, J shed 2 bases, and the junction held 10 bases outside the gene matches. CDR3: CASSSETGSAGANVLTF. In nucleotides, the CDR3 is TGTGCCAGCAGTTCGGAGACAGGGTCTGCTGGGGCCAACGTCCTGACTTTC.

The chain carries TRBV27 and TRBJ1-6; 8 bases are shared with TRBD1. The germline V gene has CDR1 MNHEY and CDR2 SMNVEV (reference sequence). The CDR3 totals 14 residues. V lost 7 bases to trimming and J lost 10 bases; unmatched junction nucleotides: 9. Here the CDR3 DNA reads TGTGCCAGCAATTCCGGACAGGGCTTATCACCCCTCCACTTT. This codes for CASNSGQGLSPLHF.

CDR3 loop: CASSQVGDPTVPEQFF. The CDR3 nucleotides read TGCGCCAGCAGCCAAGTAGGGGACCCGACCGTCCCTGAGCAGTTCTTC. This chain links TRBV4-1 with TRBJ2-1; D assignment may be TRBD1 or TRBD2 (5 bases each). The CDR3 is 16 amino acids. The V and J ends lost 1 base and 9 bases respectively, with 19 bases between them. Germline-derived CDR1 and CDR2 are MGHRA and YSYEKL.

The chain combines TRBV6-1 with TRBJ1-5, with D maybe TRBD1 (6 bases). This CDR3 region has 16 residues. The germline V and J ends were trimmed by 4 bases and 4 bases, with 17 bases remaining between them. Germline CDR1 MNHNS, CDR2 SASEGT. This CDR3 is CASSGSRTVQNQPQHF. The CDR3 nucleotides are TGTGCCAGCAGTGGGTCGCGGACAGTCCAGAATCAGCCCCAGCATTTT.

The V call is TRBV7-6, the J call TRBJ2-7, with 8 bases lining up with TRBD1. Trimming at V came to 5 bases and at J to 3 bases, leaving 12 bases not matched to a gene. CDR3 size: 16 residues. From germline, CDR1 is SGHVS and CDR2 FNYEAQ. CDR3 amino acids: CASSQGQADSIYEQYF. In DNA form, the CDR3 reads TGTGCCAGCAGCCAGGGACAGGCCGATTCCATCTACGAGCAGTACTTC.

The gene calls are TRBV5-6 and TRBJ1-2; 8 bases agree with TRBD1. The CDR3 is 18 amino acids. Germline assignment: CDR1 SGHDT and CDR2 YYEEEE. After removal of 1 base from V and 2 bases from J, the junction contained 13 bases not matched to a gene. The CDR3, as DNA: TGTGCCAGCAGCTTGCTCCGGGAGGACAGGGTGAGGAACTATGGCTACACCTTC. Translated, it gives CASSLLREDRVRNYGYTF. The complete variable domain, with remaining parts taken from reference TRBV5-6 and TRBJ1-2, reads DAGVTQSPTHLIKTRGQQVTLRCSPKSGHDTVSWYQQALGQGPQFIFQYYEEEERQRGNFPDRFSGHQFPNYSSELNVNALLLGDSALYLCASSLLREDRVRNYGYTFGSGTRLTVV.

The chain employs TRBV2 and TRBJ2-5; 8 positions match TRBD2. Germline V gene lookup returns CDR1 SNHLY and CDR2 FYNNEI. V shed 3 bases and J 2 bases; nucleotides not matched to a gene: 8. The CDR3 contains 16 residues. The CDR3 DNA reads as TGTGCCAGCAGTGATTCGACCGGGAGGGCTCAAGAGACCCAGTACTTC. Protein sequence: CASSDSTGRAQETQYF.

The chain is built from TRBV7-2 and TRBJ2-3; the D is unclear. The CDR3 spans 14 residues. Germline V gene lookup returns CDR1 SGHTA and CDR2 FQGNSA. V lost 2 bases, J lost 4 bases, and 10 bases lay in between. The CDR3 sequence is CASSLTFRADTQYF. The DNA for the CDR3 is TGTGCCAGCAGCTTAACCTTTCGGGCAGATACGCAGTATTTT.